This is a list of T cell receptor beta chains from one sample in a study of shared clonotypes between healthy human individuals. Sequencing was performed with immunoSEQ multiplex PCR; in TCRdb, only in-frame clones are kept and a portion is missing. Here the sample spans around 700,000 clones, around 72% being singletons. The sequenced material came from memory CD4+ T cells sorted from blood. The receptors come from a woman aged 25 to 39 in good health. CDR3s include the opening cysteine and the closing phenylalanine or tryptophan. A D gene is named only where the DNA matches it firmly. Size values are once, few and many counts, or a class for expanded clones, and some rows have none.

len,d_gene,v_gene,abundance,j_gene,CDR3aa,CDR3nt
17,TRBD2,TRBV19,-,TRBJ2-3,CASSKASGVYFTDTQYF,TGTGCCAGTAGTAAGGCTAGCGGGGTCTACTTCACAGATACGCAGTATTTT
15,-,TRBV18,-,TRBJ2-5,CASSPLRGGQETQYF,TGTGCCAGCTCACCACTCAGGGGGGGACAAGAGACCCAGTACTTC
15,-,TRBV10-3,-,TRBJ1-1,CAISENRPGNTEAFF,TGTGCCATCAGTGAAAATAGGCCAGGTAACACTGAAGCTTTCTTT
15,TRBD1,TRBV6-1,-,TRBJ1-4,CASRATGTGAEKLFF,TGTGCCAGCAGAGCAACCGGGACAGGGGCTGAAAAACTGTTTTTT
13,-,TRBV9,once,TRBJ1-1,CASSVRDDHEAFF,TGTGCCAGCAGCGTAAGGGACGACCATGAAGCTTTCTTT
15,-,TRBV28,-,TRBJ1-6,CATTFDFQGWSPLHF,TGTGCCACCACCTTCGACTTCCAGGGGTGGTCACCCCTCCACTTT
14,TRBD1,TRBV7-9,few,TRBJ2-2,CASIRQGDTGELFF,TGTGCCAGCATCCGGCAGGGGGACACCGGGGAGCTGTTTTTT
13,-,TRBV7-2,-,TRBJ2-1,CASSPPRSQSPFF,TGTGCCAGCAGCCCCCCGCGAAGCCAGAGCCCGTTCTTC
16,TRBD2,TRBV7-6,-,TRBJ2-2,CASSLTSAQNTGELFF,TGTGCCAGCAGCTTAACTAGCGCACAGAACACCGGGGAGCTGTTTTTT
13,-,TRBV19,-,TRBJ1-5,CASSSQGDQPQHF,TGTGCCAGTAGTAGCCAGGGTGATCAGCCCCAGCATTTT
11,-,TRBV5-1,-,TRBJ2-7,CASSLGYEQYF,TGCGCCAGCAGCTTGGGGTACGAGCAGTACTTC
13,-,TRBV11-2,-,TRBJ1-1,CASSLAIDTEAFF,TGTGCCAGCAGCTTAGCCATAGACACTGAAGCTTTCTTT
16,TRBD1,TRBV5-1,-,TRBJ1-4,CASSLAGTGYDEKLFF,TGCGCCAGCAGCTTGGCCGGGACAGGGTATGATGAAAAACTGTTTTTT
15,-,TRBV5-1,-,TRBJ2-3,CASSPTRGSTDTQYF,TGCGCCAGCAGCCCCACGAGAGGGAGCACAGATACGCAGTATTTT
15,TRBD1,TRBV6-4,-,TRBJ2-1,CASSGRDRGENEQFF,TGTGCCAGCAGTGGGCGGGACAGGGGCGAAAATGAGCAGTTCTTC